This TCR beta chain was recorded in a study of T cell repertoires in cytomegalovirus infection. TCRdb fed the reads into MiXCR, producing one record per CDR3 protein. The sample has 230,000 or so distinct CDR3 sequences, around 35% seen once. About this clonotype: Its antigen remains unknown.

The input for sequencing was CD8+ T cells from cultured PBMCs, taken from culture after CMV antigen stimulation. The clonotype comes from a human donor in good health (CMV status not recorded). Some clones in this sample may be carry-over from other donors' samples.

The CDR3 DNA follows: TGTGCCAGCAGCTTCGCGGGCGGGCCTAACACCGGGGAGCTGTTTTTT. Protein: CASSFAGGPNTGELFF. V is TRBV7-9 and J is TRBJ2-2, with a tentative D call TRBD2 (5 bases). This CDR3 region has 16 residues. From germline, CDR1 is SEHNR and CDR2 FQNEAQ (reference sequence). The V end lost 3 bases, the J end lost 2 bases, and 13 bases lay between the germline ends.